The 23 T cell receptor beta chains below all came from one sample that was sequenced in a study of T cell changes during pregnancy in multiple sclerosis. The protocol was immunoSEQ multiplex PCR, while the TCRdb copy is restricted to in-frame clones and leaves out a portion. The table lists around 35,000 clones, approximately 92% of them singletons. Sequenced sample: PBMCs (not recorded whether the cells were cultured). These receptors were taken from a female donor with multiple sclerosis, enrolled in a pregnancy study.

J is TRBJ2-2 and V is TRBV10-3; D perhaps matches TRBD2 (5 bases). CDR1 and CDR2 from the germline V gene are ENHRY and SYGVKD. The germline V and J ends were trimmed by 6 bases and 6 bases, with 11 bases remaining between them. This CDR3 spans 13 amino acids. The CDR3 DNA sequence: TGTGCCATCAGGCGCCGGGAATCCGGGGAGCTGTTTTTT. Amino acid sequence: CAIRRRESGELFF.

This chain links TRBV7-7 with TRBJ2-1; 12 bases match TRBD1. The CDR3 has 14 residues. CDR1 and CDR2 (germline): SSHAT, FNYEAQ (reference sequence). Trimming at V came to 5 bases and at J to 9 bases, leaving 5 bases not matched to a gene. Here the CDR3 DNA reads TGTGCCAGCAGCGGAGGGACAGGGGGCGGTGAGCAGTTCTTC. It codes for CASSGGTGGGEQFF.

The count of this clone is one. The rearrangement uses TRBV6-5 and TRBJ2-7; 14 bases are shared with TRBD2. The trim removed 0 bases at V and 6 bases at J, leaving 1 base unmatched. This CDR3 region has 15 residues. The germline V gene has CDR1 MNHEY and CDR2 SVGAGI. The CDR3 here is CASSYSGLAGVEQYF. Written as DNA, the CDR3 is TGTGCCAGCAGTTACTCGGGACTAGCGGGAGTCGAGCAGTACTTC.

The V and J genes are TRBV5-5 and TRBJ1-2; maybe TRBD1 (5 bases). The CDR3 contains 16 residues. Germline values: CDR1 SGHKS, CDR2 YYEKEE (reference sequence). Trimming removed 5 bases from V and 0 bases from J, with 17 bases in between. The CDR3 coding sequence is TGTGCCAGCAGACCCGAGTGGGGCAGAACTAACTATGGCTACACCTTC. Translated, it gives CASRPEWGRTNYGYTF.

The chain joins TRBV7-2 to TRBJ2-7; D unclear. With 2 bases removed from V and 2 bases from J, the gap between germline ends came to 10 bases. Germline CDR1 is SGHTA and CDR2 is FQGNSA. The length of the CDR3 is 14 residues. The DNA of the CDR3 is TGTGCCAGCAGCTTAAGCTCCTCTACCTACGAGCAGTACTTC. Protein sequence: CASSLSSSTYEQYF.

The chain is built from TRBV9 and TRBJ1-1; D unclear. Trimming cost V 1 base and J 0 bases, with 4 bases left between them. Germline CDR1 and CDR2: SGDLS and YYNGEE. This CDR3 has 13 amino acids. The CDR3 region is CASSVSMNTEAFF. CDR3 nucleotides: TGTGCCAGCAGCGTATCAATGAACACTGAAGCTTTCTTT.

The genes are TRBV4-3 and TRBJ2-3, with D perhaps TRBD2 (5 bases). The V end lost 1 base, the J end lost 2 bases, and 10 bases lay between the germline ends. The CDR3 loop spans 15 amino acids. Germline V gene lookup returns CDR1 LGHNA and CDR2 YSLEER. The CDR3 is CASSQAGMSTDTQYF. Written as DNA, the CDR3 is TGCGCCAGCAGCCAAGCGGGGATGTCCACAGATACGCAGTATTTT.

This clone was recorded only once. V gene TRBV10-3 combines with J gene TRBJ2-5; TRBD2 is a possible D gene (5 bases). CDR3 length equals 13 residues. Trimming removed 5 bases at V and 4 bases at J, with 11 bases between. Germline V CDR1 and CDR2: ENHRY, SYGVKD. DNA of the CDR3: TGTGCCATCAGTCCCGGAGAGGGAGAGACCCAGTACTTC. Encoded protein: CAISPGEGETQYF.

The chain recombines TRBV2 with TRBJ2-1, with TRBD2 identical over 7 bases. V lost 6 bases and J lost 4; bases outside the gene matches: 9. In germline, CDR1 is SNHLY, CDR2 FYNNEI. This CDR3 has 15 amino acids. CDR3 bases: TGTGCCAGCAGAGTTACTAGCGAGGTTTACAATGAGCAGTTCTTC. This sequence encodes CASRVTSEVYNEQFF.

This chain links TRBV7-2 with TRBJ2-3, with D hard to call. Trimming removed 1 base at V and 1 base at J, with 9 bases between. Germline lookup yields CDR1 SGHTA and CDR2 FQGNSA. The CDR3 covers 15 residues. Here the CDR3 DNA reads TGTGCCAGCAGCTTAGGCAGGAGTGGCACAGATACGCAGTATTTT. Translated: CASSLGRSGTDTQYF.

This chain connects TRBV28 to TRBJ2-3; TRBD2 is a possible D gene (6 bases). Per germline, CDR1 MDHEN and CDR2 SYDVKM. Trimming took 4 bases from V and 1 from J, leaving 12 bases between them. The CDR3 length is 15 residues. CDR3 DNA: TGTGCCAGCAGTTCGACTAGAAAAGGCACAGATACGCAGTATTTT. Its protein is CASSSTRKGTDTQYF. The full variable domain, with the rest looked up from reference TRBV28 and TRBJ2-3, is DVKVTQSSRYLVKRTGEKVFLECVQDMDHENMFWYRQDPGLGLRLIYFSYDVKMKEKGDIPEGYSVSREKKERFSLILESASTNQTSMYLCASSSTRKGTDTQYFGPGTRLTVL.

The chain recombines TRBV7-9 with TRBJ2-5, with D unclear. The CDR3 is 13 amino acids. Germline CDR1 SEHNR, CDR2 FQNEAQ (reference sequence). Deletions cut 3 bases from V and 0 bases from J, with 5 bases between. CDR3 coding DNA: TGTGCCAGCAGCTTGACGAACCAAGAGACCCAGTACTTC. Its protein is CASSLTNQETQYF.

V usage is TRBV4-1 and J usage is TRBJ2-1, with TRBD2 matching over 12 bases. The CDR3 contains 15 residues. Unmatched junction bases numbered 6, after V lost 0 bases and J lost 12 bases. CDR1 and CDR2 from the germline V gene are MGHRA and YSYEKL. The CDR3, as DNA: TGCGCCAGCAGCCAAGACGGACTAGCGGGAACTGGGCAGTTCTTC. Translation: CASSQDGLAGTGQFF.

This sequence joins TRBV25-1 and TRBJ1-1, with TRBD1 identical over 8 bases. J lost 8 bases, V lost 5 bases, and 1 base had no gene match. The CDR3 has 11 residues. Germline V gene sequence: CDR1 MGHDK, CDR2 SYGVNS. CDR3 coding DNA: TGTGCCAGCAGTCCAGGGGGCGAAGCTTTCTTT. As protein: CASSPGGEAFF.

The genes are TRBV6-6 and TRBJ1-3; D not resolved. Trimming cost V 0 bases and J 9 bases, with 6 bases left between them. Germline lookup yields CDR1 MNHNY and CDR2 SVGAGI (reference sequence). The CDR3 is 12 residues long. CDR3 sequence reads: CASSYSITTIYF. Written as DNA, the CDR3 is TGTGCCAGCAGTTACTCAATTACCACCATATATTTT.

V usage is TRBV2 and J usage is TRBJ2-5, with TRBD2 matching over 8 bases. J was trimmed by 3 bases and V by 10 bases; bases with no gene match: 7. The CDR3 loop spans 13 amino acids. From germline, CDR1 is SNHLY and CDR2 FYNNEI. CDR3 bases: TGTGCCACCTCCGGGACTAGAGAAGAGACCCAGTACTTC. This encodes CATSGTREETQYF.

CDR3 residues: CASGRGLEQFF. The CDR3 nucleotides read TGTGCCAGCGGGCGGGGGCTTGAGCAGTTCTTC. This rearrangement joins TRBV27 to TRBJ2-1; D is possibly TRBD2 (7 bases). In germline, CDR1 is MNHEY, CDR2 SMNVEV (reference sequence). V shed 8 bases and J shed 9 bases, with 11 bases lying between them. This CDR3 region has 11 residues.

This chain links TRBV18 with TRBJ2-7, with 8 bases matching TRBD1. Germline-derived CDR1 and CDR2 are KGHSH and LQKENI. With 0 bases clipped from V and 4 bases from J, the junction kept 14 bases outside the gene matches. The CDR3 sequence is 18 residues long. CDR3 DNA: TGTGCCAGCTCACCACCAGTACGGACAGGGATTGAATTGTACGAGCAGTACTTC. This translates into CASSPPVRTGIELYEQYF.

This clone has just one count. The rearrangement uses TRBV5-1 and TRBJ2-7; perhaps D is TRBD1 or TRBD2 (5 bases each). Trimming took 1 base from V and 5 from J, leaving 7 bases between them. Looked up from germline, CDR1 is SGHRS and CDR2 is YFSETQ. CDR3 size: 12 residues. CDR3 DNA: TGCGCCAGCAGCTTGATGGGGGACGAGCAGTACTTC. Translated, it gives CASSLMGDEQYF.

Only one count was recorded for this clone. The chain links TRBV11-1 to TRBJ2-7, with 8 bases that match TRBD2. The germline V gene has CDR1 SGHAT and CDR2 FQDESV (reference sequence). V lost 2 bases to trimming and J lost 0 bases; unmatched junction nucleotides: 0. There are 14 residues in the CDR3. CDR3 sequence reads: CASSLSGSSYEQYF. Here the CDR3 DNA reads TGTGCCAGCAGCTTAAGCGGGAGCTCCTACGAGCAGTACTTC.

The chain employs TRBV27 and TRBJ2-7, with D perhaps matching TRBD1 (6 bases). V gave up 2 bases and J gave up 2 bases, with 10 bases separating them. The germline V gene has CDR1 MNHEY and CDR2 SMNVEV (reference sequence). The CDR3 loop spans 14 amino acids. This chain's CDR3 is CASSLRGGAYEQYF. The CDR3 nucleotides read TGTGCCAGCAGTTTAAGAGGGGGAGCCTACGAGCAGTACTTC.

V gene TRBV4-1 combines with J gene TRBJ2-1; 11 bases are shared with TRBD2. Germline V gene data show CDR1 as MGHRA and CDR2 as YSYEKL. The CDR3 is made up of 17 amino acids. The J segment lost 4 bases and the V segment lost 4 bases, leaving 9 bases of the junction unmatched. The CDR3 nucleotides read TGCGCCAGCAGCCGGGTTTTAGCGGGAGGGCCGTACAATGAGCAGTTCTTC. The encoded protein is CASSRVLAGGPYNEQFF.

The rearrangement joins TRBV7-6 to TRBJ2-1, with TRBD2 matching over 7 bases. The CDR3 runs to 21 residues. The germline CDR1 and CDR2 sequences are SGHVS and FNYEAQ. Losses at the gene ends were 5 bases for V and 1 base for J; bases not matched to a gene: 23. The CDR3 region has the DNA TGTGCCAGCAGCGGAAGGGGCGGAGATTTGCGGGAGTATAGGTCCTACAATGAGCAGTTCTTC. It translates to CASSGRGGDLREYRSYNEQFF.